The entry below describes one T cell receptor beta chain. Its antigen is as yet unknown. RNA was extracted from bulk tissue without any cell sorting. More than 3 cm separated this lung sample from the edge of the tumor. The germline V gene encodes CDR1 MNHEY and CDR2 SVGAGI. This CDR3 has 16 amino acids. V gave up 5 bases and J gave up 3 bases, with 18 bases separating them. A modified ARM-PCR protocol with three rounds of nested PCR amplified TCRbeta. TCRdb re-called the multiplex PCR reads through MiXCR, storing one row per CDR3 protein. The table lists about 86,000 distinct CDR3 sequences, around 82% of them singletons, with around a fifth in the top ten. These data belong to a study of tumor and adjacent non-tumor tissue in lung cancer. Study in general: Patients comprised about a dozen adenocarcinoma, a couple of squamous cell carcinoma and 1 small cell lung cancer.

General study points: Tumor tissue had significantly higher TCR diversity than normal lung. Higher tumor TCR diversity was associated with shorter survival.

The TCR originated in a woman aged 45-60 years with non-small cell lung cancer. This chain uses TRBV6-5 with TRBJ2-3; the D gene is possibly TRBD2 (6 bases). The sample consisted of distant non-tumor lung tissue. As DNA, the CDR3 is TGTGCCAGCAGTCCCCCGCGGCCGGGAGTGACAGATACGCAGTATTTT. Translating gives CASSPPRPGVTDTQYF.